This is a list of T cell receptor beta chains from one sample in a study of shared clonotypes between healthy human individuals. Profiling relied on immunoSEQ multiplex PCR, and the TCRdb table lists in-frame clones only, not all of them. Of approximately 100,000 clones listed, about 70% were seen once; the top ten hold approximately 24%. Sequences were obtained from memory CD8+ T cells sorted from blood. All receptors come from a woman aged 25 to 39 in good health. CDR3s include the opening cysteine and the closing phenylalanine or tryptophan. The order of the fields is clone size, D gene, J gene, V gene, CDR3 protein, CDR3 DNA. A D gene is named only where the DNA matches it firmly. Rows give clone size only sometimes, using once, few, many, or a class for an expanded clone.

clone size: .; D gene: TRBD1; J gene: TRBJ1-3; V gene: TRBV6-1; CDR3 protein: CASLGTEATGNTIYF; CDR3 DNA: TGTGCCAGTCTCGGGACAGAAGCTACTGGAAACACCATATATTTT
clone size: .; D gene: TRBD2; J gene: TRBJ2-7; V gene: TRBV2; CDR3 protein: CASSGGLAGSYEQYF; CDR3 DNA: TGTGCCAGCAGTGGGGGACTAGCGGGTAGCTACGAGCAGTACTTC
clone size: .; D gene: .; J gene: TRBJ2-1; V gene: TRBV9; CDR3 protein: CASSPYNEQFF; CDR3 DNA: TGTGCCAGCAGCCCATACAATGAGCAGTTCTTC
clone size: .; D gene: .; J gene: TRBJ2-1; V gene: TRBV25-1; CDR3 protein: CASSEVGDEQFF; CDR3 DNA: TGTGCCAGCAGTGAGGTAGGTGATGAGCAGTTCTTC
clone size: .; D gene: .; J gene: TRBJ2-1; V gene: TRBV25-1; CDR3 protein: CASSLTGESDEQFF; CDR3 DNA: TGTGCCAGCAGTCTAACGGGAGAATCAGATGAGCAGTTCTTC
clone size: .; D gene: .; J gene: TRBJ2-2; V gene: TRBV6-5; CDR3 protein: CASSYGGGNTGELFF; CDR3 DNA: TGTGCCAGCAGTTACGGGGGAGGGAACACCGGGGAGCTGTTTTTT
clone size: .; D gene: .; J gene: TRBJ2-6; V gene: TRBV18; CDR3 protein: CASSPLGAGANVLTF; CDR3 DNA: TGTGCCAGCTCACCACTAGGCGCTGGGGCCAACGTCCTGACTTTC
clone size: .; D gene: TRBD2; J gene: TRBJ2-7; V gene: TRBV2; CDR3 protein: CASSEARGDEQYF; CDR3 DNA: TGTGCCAGCAGTGAAGCGCGGGGGGACGAGCAGTACTTC
clone size: once; D gene: .; J gene: TRBJ2-7; V gene: TRBV9; CDR3 protein: CASSSPRGGSSYEQYF; CDR3 DNA: TGTGCCAGCAGCTCCCCTAGAGGAGGCTCTTCCTACGAGCAGTACTTC
clone size: .; D gene: TRBD2; J gene: TRBJ2-3; V gene: TRBV11-3; CDR3 protein: CASSKNGGAVPDTQYF; CDR3 DNA: TGTGCCAGCAGCAAAAACGGGGGGGCCGTCCCAGATACGCAGTATTTT
clone size: many; D gene: TRBD2; J gene: TRBJ2-7; V gene: TRBV2; CDR3 protein: CASKGTASGRGGYEQYF; CDR3 DNA: TGTGCCAGCAAGGGGACCGCGAGCGGGAGGGGTGGTTACGAGCAGTACTTC
clone size: .; D gene: .; J gene: TRBJ2-7; V gene: TRBV10-2; CDR3 protein: CASKARGNEQYF; CDR3 DNA: TGCGCCAGCAAAGCTAGGGGGAACGAGCAGTACTTC
clone size: .; D gene: TRBD2; J gene: TRBJ2-3; V gene: TRBV5-1; CDR3 protein: CASSLGDREVLTDTQYF; CDR3 DNA: TGCGCCAGCAGCTTGGGGGATCGGGAGGTATTGACAGATACGCAGTATTTT
clone size: .; D gene: .; J gene: TRBJ2-1; V gene: TRBV19; CDR3 protein: CASSRRTLYNEQFF; CDR3 DNA: TGTGCCAGTAGTAGGCGAACCCTGTACAATGAGCAGTTCTTC
clone size: few; D gene: .; J gene: TRBJ2-3; V gene: TRBV12-5; CDR3 protein: CASGLPGDDIDTQYF; CDR3 DNA: TGTGCTAGTGGCTTACCAGGGGATGATATAGATACGCAGTATTTT
clone size: .; D gene: TRBD1; J gene: TRBJ2-7; V gene: TRBV27; CDR3 protein: CASRPTGQWSGASFGNEQYF; CDR3 DNA: TGTGCCAGCAGGCCTACGGGACAGTGGTCGGGCGCATCCTTCGGGAACGAGCAGTACTTC
clone size: .; D gene: .; J gene: TRBJ2-7; V gene: TRBV28; CDR3 protein: CASSLKSRYYEQYF; CDR3 DNA: TGTGCCAGCAGTTTAAAATCTAGATACTACGAGCAGTACTTC